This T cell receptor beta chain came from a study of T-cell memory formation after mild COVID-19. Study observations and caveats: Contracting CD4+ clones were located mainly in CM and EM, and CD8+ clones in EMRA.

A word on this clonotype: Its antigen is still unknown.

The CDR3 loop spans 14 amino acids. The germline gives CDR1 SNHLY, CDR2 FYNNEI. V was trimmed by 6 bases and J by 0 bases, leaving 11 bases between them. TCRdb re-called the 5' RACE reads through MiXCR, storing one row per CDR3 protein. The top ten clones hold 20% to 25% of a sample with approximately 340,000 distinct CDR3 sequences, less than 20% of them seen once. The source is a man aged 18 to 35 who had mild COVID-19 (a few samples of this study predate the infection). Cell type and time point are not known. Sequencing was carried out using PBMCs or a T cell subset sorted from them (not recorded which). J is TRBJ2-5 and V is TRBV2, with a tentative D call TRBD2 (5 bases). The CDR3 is CASSSSQDQETQYF. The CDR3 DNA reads TGTGCCAGCAGCTCTAGCCAGGACCAAGAGACCCAGTACTTC.